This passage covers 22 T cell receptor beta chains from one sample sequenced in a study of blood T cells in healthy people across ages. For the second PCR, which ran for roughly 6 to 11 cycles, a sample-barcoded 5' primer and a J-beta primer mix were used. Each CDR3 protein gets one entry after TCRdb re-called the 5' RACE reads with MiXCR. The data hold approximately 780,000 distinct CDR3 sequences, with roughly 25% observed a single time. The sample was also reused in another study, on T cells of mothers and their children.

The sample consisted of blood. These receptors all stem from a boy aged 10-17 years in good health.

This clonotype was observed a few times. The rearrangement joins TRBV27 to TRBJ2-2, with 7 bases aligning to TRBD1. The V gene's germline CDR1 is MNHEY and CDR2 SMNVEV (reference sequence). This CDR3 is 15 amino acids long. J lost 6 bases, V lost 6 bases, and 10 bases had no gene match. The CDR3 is CASRDPGQRPGELFF. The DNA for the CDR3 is TGTGCCAGCAGAGACCCGGGACAGAGGCCCGGGGAGCTGTTTTTT.

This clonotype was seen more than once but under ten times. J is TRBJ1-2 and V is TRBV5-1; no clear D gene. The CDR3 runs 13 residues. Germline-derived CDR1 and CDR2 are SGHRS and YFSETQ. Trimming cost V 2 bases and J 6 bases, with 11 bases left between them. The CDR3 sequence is CASSFSPGDGYTF. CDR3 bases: TGCGCCAGCAGCTTCTCGCCGGGCGATGGCTACACCTTC.

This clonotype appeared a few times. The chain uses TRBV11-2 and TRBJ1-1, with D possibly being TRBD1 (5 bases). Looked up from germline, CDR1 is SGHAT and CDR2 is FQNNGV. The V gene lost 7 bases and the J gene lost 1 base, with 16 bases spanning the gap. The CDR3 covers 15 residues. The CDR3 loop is CASKLGGGENTEAFF. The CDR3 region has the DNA TGTGCCAGCAAACTCGGGGGTGGGGAGAACACTGAAGCTTTCTTT. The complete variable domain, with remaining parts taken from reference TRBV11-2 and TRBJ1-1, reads EAGVAQSPRYKIIEKRQSVAFWCNPISGHATLYWYQQILGQGPKLLIQFQNNGVVDDSQLPKDRFSAERLKGVDSTLKIQPAKLEDSAVYLCASKLGGGENTEAFFGQGTRLTVV.

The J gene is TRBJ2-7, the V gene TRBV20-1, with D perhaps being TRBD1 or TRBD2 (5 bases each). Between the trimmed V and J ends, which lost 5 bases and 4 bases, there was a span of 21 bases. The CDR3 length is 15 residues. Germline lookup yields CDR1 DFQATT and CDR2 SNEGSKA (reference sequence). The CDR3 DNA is TGCAGTGCTTCCAAAGTGAGAGGTGGGACGTACGAGCAGTACTTC. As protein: CSASKVRGGTYEQYF.

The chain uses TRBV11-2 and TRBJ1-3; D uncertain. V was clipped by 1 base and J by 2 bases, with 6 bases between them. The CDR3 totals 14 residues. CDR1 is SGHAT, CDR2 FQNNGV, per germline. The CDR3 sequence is CASSLGEAGNTIYF. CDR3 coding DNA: TGTGCCAGCAGCTTAGGTGAAGCTGGAAACACCATATATTTT.

CDR3 loop: CASSLSRNAKLFF. Here the CDR3 DNA reads TGTGCCAGCAGTTTATCGAGAAACGCAAAACTGTTTTTT. The J gene is TRBJ1-4, the V gene TRBV27; no clear D gene. CDR3 length: 13 amino acids. Trimming shortened V by 0 bases and J by 10 bases, and 9 bases separated the two germline ends. Germline V gene lookup returns CDR1 MNHEY and CDR2 SMNVEV (reference sequence).

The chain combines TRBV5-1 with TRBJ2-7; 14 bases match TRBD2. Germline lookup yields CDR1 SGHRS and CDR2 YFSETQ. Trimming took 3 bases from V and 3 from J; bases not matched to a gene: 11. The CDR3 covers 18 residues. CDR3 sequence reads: CASSSRGLAGGLGYEQYF. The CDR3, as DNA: TGCGCCAGCAGCTCTCGTGGACTAGCGGGGGGACTAGGCTACGAGCAGTACTTC.

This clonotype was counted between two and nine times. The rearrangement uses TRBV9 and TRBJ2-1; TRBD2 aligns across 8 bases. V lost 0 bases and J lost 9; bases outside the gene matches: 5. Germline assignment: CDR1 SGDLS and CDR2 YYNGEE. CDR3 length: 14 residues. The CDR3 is CASSVGGTSGEQFF. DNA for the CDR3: TGTGCCAGCAGCGTAGGTGGGACTAGTGGTGAGCAGTTCTTC. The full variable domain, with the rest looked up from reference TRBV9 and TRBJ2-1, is DSGVTQTPKHLITATGQRVTLRCSPRSGDLSVYWYQQSLDQGLQFLIQYYNGEERAKGNILERFSAQQFPDLHSELNLSSLELGDSALYFCASSVGGTSGEQFFGPGTRLTVL.

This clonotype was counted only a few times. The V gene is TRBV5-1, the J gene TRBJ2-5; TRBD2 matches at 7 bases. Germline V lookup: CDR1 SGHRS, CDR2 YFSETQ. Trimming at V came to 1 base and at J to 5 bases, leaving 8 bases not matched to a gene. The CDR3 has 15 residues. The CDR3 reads CASSLLGLLVETQYF. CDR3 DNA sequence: TGCGCCAGCAGCTTGTTGGGACTACTAGTGGAGACCCAGTACTTC.

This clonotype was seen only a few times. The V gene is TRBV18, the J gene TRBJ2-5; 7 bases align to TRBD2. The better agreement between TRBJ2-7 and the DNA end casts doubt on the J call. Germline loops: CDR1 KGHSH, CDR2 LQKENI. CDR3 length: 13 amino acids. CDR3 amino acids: CASSPALADEQYF. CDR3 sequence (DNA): TGTGCCAGCTCACCCGCCCTAGCGGACGAGCAGTACTTC.

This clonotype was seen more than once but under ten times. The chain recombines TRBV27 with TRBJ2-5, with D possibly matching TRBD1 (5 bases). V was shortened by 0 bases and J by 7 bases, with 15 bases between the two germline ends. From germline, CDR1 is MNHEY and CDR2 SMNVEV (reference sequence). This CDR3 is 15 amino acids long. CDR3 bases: TGTGCCAGCAGTTTATCTCCCAGACAGCATGGGACCCAGTACTTC. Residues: CASSLSPRQHGTQYF.

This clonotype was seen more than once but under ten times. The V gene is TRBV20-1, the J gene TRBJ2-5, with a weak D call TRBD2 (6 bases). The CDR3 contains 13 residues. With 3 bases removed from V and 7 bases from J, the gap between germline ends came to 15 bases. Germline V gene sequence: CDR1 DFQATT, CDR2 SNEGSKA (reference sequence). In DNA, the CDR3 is TGCAGTGCTAGTGGGGACGTCGGGGGGACCCAGTACTTC. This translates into CSASGDVGGTQYF.

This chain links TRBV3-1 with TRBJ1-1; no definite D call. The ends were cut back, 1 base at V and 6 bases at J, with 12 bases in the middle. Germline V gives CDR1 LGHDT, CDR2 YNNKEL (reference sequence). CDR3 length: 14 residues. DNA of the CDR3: TGTGCCAGCAGCCAAGGATCCTCGAGGGCTGAAGCTTTCTTT. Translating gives CASSQGSSRAEAFF.

This chain's CDR3 is CASSRLGTGGYNEQFF. The CDR3 DNA follows: TGCGCCAGCAGCCGCCTAGGGACAGGGGGGTACAATGAGCAGTTCTTC. The chain links TRBV4-1 to TRBJ2-1; 11 bases map to TRBD1. The CDR3 contains 16 residues. Germline CDR1 and CDR2: MGHRA and YSYEKL. Trimming removed 4 bases from V and 4 bases from J; junction bases left unmatched: 6.

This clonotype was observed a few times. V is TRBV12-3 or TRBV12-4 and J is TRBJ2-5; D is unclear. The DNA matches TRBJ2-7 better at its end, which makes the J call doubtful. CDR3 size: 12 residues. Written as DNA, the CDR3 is TGTGCCAGCAGTTTAGAAGAGTTCGAGCAGTACTTC. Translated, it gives CASSLEEFEQYF.

The CDR3 is CASSFGGTGGYEQYF. CDR3 sequence (DNA): TGTGCCAGCAGTTTCGGTGGGACAGGGGGCTACGAGCAGTACTTC. The chain joins TRBV9 to TRBJ2-5; 11 positions agree with TRBD1. The DNA end favors TRBJ2-7, so the J call may be wrong. Per the germline V gene, CDR1 is SGDLS and CDR2 is YYNGEE. This CDR3 spans 15 amino acids.

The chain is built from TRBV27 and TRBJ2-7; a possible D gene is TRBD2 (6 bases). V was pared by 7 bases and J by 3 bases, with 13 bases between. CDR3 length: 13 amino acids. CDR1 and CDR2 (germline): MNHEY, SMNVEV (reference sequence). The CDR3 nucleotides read TGTGCCAGCACGCACCTCGGGGGCTACGAGCAGTACTTC. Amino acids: CASTHLGGYEQYF.

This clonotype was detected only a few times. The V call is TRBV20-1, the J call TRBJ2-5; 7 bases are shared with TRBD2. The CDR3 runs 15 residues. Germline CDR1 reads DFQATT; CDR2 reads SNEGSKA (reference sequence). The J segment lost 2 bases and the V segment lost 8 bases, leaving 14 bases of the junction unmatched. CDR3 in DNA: TGCAGTCCCTTGAGGAGCGGGGCCCCACAAGAGACCCAGTACTTC. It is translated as CSPLRSGAPQETQYF.

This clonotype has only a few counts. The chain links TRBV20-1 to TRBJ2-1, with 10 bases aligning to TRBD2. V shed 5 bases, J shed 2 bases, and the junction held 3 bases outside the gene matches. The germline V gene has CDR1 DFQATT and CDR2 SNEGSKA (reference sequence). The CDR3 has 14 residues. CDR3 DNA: TGCAGTGCTCGAAGCGGGGGGGCCTACAATGAGCAGTTCTTC. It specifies CSARSGGAYNEQFF.

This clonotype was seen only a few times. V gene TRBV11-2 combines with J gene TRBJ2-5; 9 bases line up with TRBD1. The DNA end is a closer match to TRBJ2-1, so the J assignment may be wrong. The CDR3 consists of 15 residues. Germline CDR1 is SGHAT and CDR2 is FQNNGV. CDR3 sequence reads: CASSLMGQGYNEQFF. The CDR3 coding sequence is TGTGCCAGCAGCTTAATGGGACAGGGTTATAATGAGCAGTTCTTC.

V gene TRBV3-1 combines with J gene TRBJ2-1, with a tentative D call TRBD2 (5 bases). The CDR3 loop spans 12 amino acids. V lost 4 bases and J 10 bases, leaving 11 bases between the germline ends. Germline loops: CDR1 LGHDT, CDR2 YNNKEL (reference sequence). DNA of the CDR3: TGTGCCAGCAGCCGGAGCCGCGGGGAGCAGTTCTTC. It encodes CASSRSRGEQFF.

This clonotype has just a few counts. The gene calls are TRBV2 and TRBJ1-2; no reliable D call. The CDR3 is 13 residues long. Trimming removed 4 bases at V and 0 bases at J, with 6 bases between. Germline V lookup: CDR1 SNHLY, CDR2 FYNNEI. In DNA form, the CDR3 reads TGTGCCAGCAGTGCCGGTTCTAACTATGGCTACACCTTC. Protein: CASSAGSNYGYTF.